The clone carrying this T cell receptor (beta chain) was detected a few times. Its target is not known. Investigators isolated RNA and reverse transcribed it into cDNA to act as the sequencing template. Libraries were prepared by immunoSEQ multiplex PCR; TCRdb keeps only in-frame clonotypes and omits some of them. The table has about 140,000 clones, 50% to 65% seen once. The sample originates from a study of CD8+ T cells in alopecia areata. Overall study findings and caveats: Patients shared TCRs less clearly than mice did, possibly owing to HLA.

PBMC-derived CD4+ and CD8+ T cells were sorted. This TCR was recovered from a human donor in good health. Sequencing used CD4+ T cells sorted from blood.

DNA for the CDR3: TGCGCCAGCAGCCTAGGATGGGCAGGGGAGCAGTACTTC. This gives the protein CASSLGWAGEQYF. This chain connects TRBV5-1 to TRBJ2-7; tentatively, D is TRBD1 (5 bases). Germline CDR1 reads SGHRS; CDR2 reads YFSETQ. The germline V and J ends were trimmed by 4 bases and 7 bases, with 15 bases remaining between them. The CDR3 contains 13 residues.